This TCR beta chain was captured by sequencing in a study of tumor and adjacent non-tumor tissue in lung cancer. Study-level results: Shorter survival was associated with higher TCR diversity in tumors.

TCRbeta libraries were built with three rounds of nested PCR, modified from ARM-PCR. One entry per CDR3 protein, called by TCRdb with MiXCR from the multiplex PCR reads. The sample lists over 100,000 distinct CDR3 sequences, about 64% seen once, with under 20% in the top ten. RNA was extracted from bulk tissue without any cell sorting. Distant lung tissue was collected more than 3 cm away from the tumor edge. This CDR3 contains 12 residues. Germline assignment: CDR1 MNHNS and CDR2 SASEGT. This clonotype was seen just once. Its matching antigen is unknown. A read error may produce the germline difference seen at one junction end.

The sequencing sample was made of distant non-tumor lung tissue. The clonotype originates from a man aged 55 to 70 with non-small cell lung cancer. The V call is TRBV6-1, the J call TRBJ2-5; D possibly corresponds to TRBD1 (5 bases). CDR3 sequence: CVSNARVETQYF. The CDR3 bases are TGTGTCAGCAATGCCAGGGTTGAGACCCAGTACTTC.